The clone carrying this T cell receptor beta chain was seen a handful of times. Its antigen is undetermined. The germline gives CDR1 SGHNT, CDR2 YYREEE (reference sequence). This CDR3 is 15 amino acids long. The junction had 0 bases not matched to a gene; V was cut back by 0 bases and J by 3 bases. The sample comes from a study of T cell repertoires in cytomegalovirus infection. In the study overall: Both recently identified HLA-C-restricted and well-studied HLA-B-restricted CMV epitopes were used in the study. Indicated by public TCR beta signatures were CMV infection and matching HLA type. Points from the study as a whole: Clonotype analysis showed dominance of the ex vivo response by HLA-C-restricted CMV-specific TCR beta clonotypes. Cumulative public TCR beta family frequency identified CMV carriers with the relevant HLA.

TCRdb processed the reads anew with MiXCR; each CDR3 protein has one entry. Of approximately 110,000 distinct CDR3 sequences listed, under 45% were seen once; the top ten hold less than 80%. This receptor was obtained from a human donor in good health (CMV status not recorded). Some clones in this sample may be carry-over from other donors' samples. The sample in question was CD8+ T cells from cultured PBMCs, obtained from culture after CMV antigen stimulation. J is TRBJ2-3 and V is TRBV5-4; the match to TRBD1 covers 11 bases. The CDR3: CASSLGDRGTDTQYF. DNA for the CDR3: TGTGCCAGCAGCTTGGGGGACAGGGGGACAGATACGCAGTATTTT.